Included here is one T cell receptor beta chain sequence, with context. Its antigen remains unidentified. Only in-frame clones appear in the TCRdb table, and some are missing; sequencing was by immunoSEQ multiplex PCR. Among more than 100,000 clones listed, 85% were seen once. The data are from a study of T cell responses to AZD1222 COVID-19 vaccine. Study results and caveats: In a largely white British group with more females than males, clonal diversity was possibly underestimated. The study reported that nearly half of spike-specific TCRs target unmutated variant regions.

The CDR3 consists of 12 residues. Trimming removed 6 bases from V and 10 bases from J, with 13 bases in between. The TCR was taken from an adult who received the MenACWY meningococcal vaccine as a control. The V gene is TRBV12-3 or TRBV12-4, the J gene TRBJ2-1, with D unclear. The sample in question was peripheral blood, obtained 28 days after the second dose of the MenACWY control vaccine. CDR3 coding DNA: TGTGCCAGCAGCTCGGGCGGTCGGGAGCAGTTCTTC. It translates to CASSSGGREQFF.